Listed below are T cell receptor beta chains from one sample, sequenced in a study of T-cell memory formation after mild COVID-19. TCRdb fed the 5' RACE reads into MiXCR, producing one record per CDR3 protein. The sample consists of around 35,000 distinct CDR3 sequences, about 7.3% of them appearing once. Sequencing input: PBMCs or a T cell subset sorted from them (not recorded which). Receptors originate from a young man who had mild COVID-19 (a few samples of this study predate the infection). Cell type and time point are not known. CDR3s include the opening cysteine and the closing phenylalanine or tryptophan. The order of the fields is CDR3 length, J gene, clone size, D gene, V gene, CDR3 protein, CDR3 DNA. The D gene is left open where the match is weak. For some rows the clone size is stated as once, few or many, or as a class when expanded; others skip it.

>13|TRBJ1-1|many|NA|TRBV25-1
CASSDYPAGEAFF
TGTGCCAGCAGTGATTATCCCGCAGGTGAAGCTTTCTTT
>12|TRBJ2-7|many|NA|TRBV28
CASSLYRREQYF
TGTGCCAGCAGTTTGTACAGGAGAGAGCAGTACTTC
>13|TRBJ2-6|NA|NA|TRBV3-1
CASELSGANVLTF
TGTGCCAGCGAGCTTTCTGGGGCCAACGTCCTGACTTTC
>17|TRBJ2-2|many|NA|TRBV27
CASSLSLFRGVTGELFF
TGTGCCAGCAGTTTATCCCTTTTTCGAGGGGTGACCGGGGAGCTGTTTTTT
>13|TRBJ2-7|many|NA|TRBV6-2/TRBV6-3
CASRFSDRYEQYF
TGTGCCAGCAGATTCTCCGACAGGTACGAGCAGTACTTC
>14|TRBJ1-3|many|NA|TRBV7-2
CASSLVDRGNTIYF
TGTGCCAGCAGCTTAGTGGATAGGGGAAACACCATATATTTT
>16|TRBJ1-5|many|TRBD1|TRBV4-2
CASSPNYRGSNQPQHF
TGTGCCAGCAGTCCTAATTACAGGGGAAGCAATCAGCCCCAGCATTTT
>17|TRBJ2-1|many|TRBD1|TRBV7-2
CASSPTVTGGAYNEQFF
TGTGCCAGCAGCCCGACAGTGACAGGGGGGGCCTACAATGAGCAGTTCTTC
>15|TRBJ2-5|once|NA|TRBV6-6
CASSSSGDRRETQYF
TGTGCCAGCAGCTCCTCGGGGGATCGCCGAGAGACCCAGTACTTC
>13|TRBJ1-1|few|NA|TRBV2
CASEGIPNTEAFF
TGTGCCAGCGAGGGTATCCCGAACACTGAAGCTTTCTTT
>13|TRBJ2-3|medium-sized|NA|TRBV13
CASSFSSTDTQYF
TGTGCCAGCAGCTTCTCCAGCACAGATACGCAGTATTTT
>14|TRBJ2-7|many|NA|TRBV20-1
CSARVLARTYEQYF
TGCAGTGCTAGAGTTCTAGCAAGAACCTACGAGCAGTACTTC
>13|TRBJ1-4|many|NA|TRBV27
CASSPRTNEKLFF
TGTGCCAGCAGCCCCCGAACTAATGAAAAACTGTTTTTT
>14|TRBJ1-1|many|NA|TRBV29-1
CSAGHPIVNTEAFF
TGCAGCGCTGGGCATCCGATCGTTAACACTGAAGCTTTCTTT
>18|TRBJ2-3|NA|TRBD1|TRBV9
CASSAGLLGRGQTDTQYF
TGTGCCAGCAGCGCAGGTCTCCTCGGCAGGGGGCAAACAGATACGCAGTATTTT
>13|TRBJ1-1|many|NA|TRBV12-3/TRBV12-4
CASSFRENTEAFF
TGTGCCAGCAGTTTTAGGGAGAACACTGAAGCTTTCTTT
>14|TRBJ2-6|many|NA|TRBV2
CAGTSFSGANVLTF
TGTGCCGGAACGTCCTTCTCTGGGGCCAACGTCCTGACTTTC
>13|TRBJ2-1|many|TRBD2|TRBV7-9
CASSFTGGDEQFF
TGTGCCAGCAGCTTCACCGGGGGGGATGAGCAGTTCTTC
>16|TRBJ1-5|few|NA|TRBV10-2
CASSESPGNSNQPQHF
TGCGCCAGCAGTGAGTCCCCGGGGAATAGCAATCAGCCCCAGCATTTT
>15|TRBJ2-4|many|NA|TRBV28
CASRPHAVPGNIQYF
TGTGCCAGCAGACCCCACGCGGTACCTGGAAACATTCAGTACTTC
>16|TRBJ1-3|many|NA|TRBV12-3/TRBV12-4
CASREGLWSSGNTIYF
TGTGCCAGCAGAGAGGGGTTATGGTCATCTGGAAACACCATATATTTT
>13|TRBJ2-1|NA|NA|TRBV6-2/TRBV6-3
CASNGLGSNEQFF
TGTGCCAGCAACGGACTCGGTTCCAATGAGCAGTTCTTC
>12|TRBJ1-1|NA|NA|TRBV28
CASSFSRGEAFF
TGTGCCAGCAGTTTCTCCAGGGGTGAAGCTTTCTTT
>13|TRBJ2-3|many|NA|TRBV7-9
CASSGGPTDTQYF
TGTGCCAGCAGCGGGGGGCCCACAGATACGCAGTATTTT
>20|TRBJ2-1|few|TRBD2|TRBV6-2/TRBV6-3
CASSLGASGGASGSYNEQFF
TGTGCCAGCAGCCTGGGGGCTAGCGGGGGGGCCAGCGGATCCTACAATGAGCAGTTCTTC
>16|TRBJ2-7|NA|TRBD1|TRBV13
CASSWYRGRGLSEQYF
TGTGCCAGCAGCTGGTATCGGGGCAGGGGGCTCTCCGAGCAGTACTTC
>14|TRBJ2-5|many|NA|TRBV18
CASSPTGYQETQYF
TGTGCCAGCTCACCGACCGGGTACCAAGAGACCCAGTACTTC
>15|TRBJ1-5|many|TRBD1|TRBV20-1
CSARDRVVGNQPQHF
TGCAGTGCTAGGGACAGGGTAGTAGGCAATCAGCCCCAGCATTTT
>12|TRBJ2-7|many|NA|TRBV27
CASRGPSYEQYF
TGTGCCAGCAGGGGTCCGTCCTACGAGCAGTACTTC
>13|TRBJ1-5|many|TRBD1|TRBV20-1
CSASQGAEQPQHF
TGCAGTGCTAGCCAGGGGGCAGAACAGCCCCAGCATTTT
>12|TRBJ2-2|many|NA|TRBV7-9
CASSPRTRELFF
TGTGCCAGCAGCCCTAGGACTCGGGAGCTGTTTTTT
>17|TRBJ2-5|many|NA|TRBV27
CASSSLSLWTEKETQYF
TGTGCCAGCAGTTCACTATCCCTGTGGACGGAAAAAGAGACCCAGTACTTC
>13|TRBJ2-1|many|TRBD1|TRBV20-1
CSATDREPNEQFF
TGCAGTGCCACGGACAGGGAGCCAAATGAGCAGTTCTTC
>16|TRBJ2-3|many|NA|TRBV4-1
CASSQVNLVSTDTQYF
TGCGCCAGCAGCCAAGTCAACCTAGTGAGCACAGATACGCAGTATTTT
>14|TRBJ2-3|many|NA|TRBV24-1
CATSDRWVGDTQYF
TGTGCCACCAGTGATAGGTGGGTTGGAGATACGCAGTATTTT
>18|TRBJ2-5|few|TRBD2|TRBV4-3
CASSRERVASGEGETQYF
TGCGCCAGCAGCCGAGAGAGGGTGGCTAGCGGGGAGGGAGAGACCCAGTACTTC
>12|TRBJ2-3|many|NA|TRBV7-9
CASSPGPNTQYF
TGTGCCAGCAGTCCCGGACCAAATACGCAGTATTTT
>15|TRBJ1-1|NA|NA|TRBV10-3
CAINSLGTVRTEAFF
TGTGCCATCAATTCCCTCGGGACGGTGAGGACTGAAGCTTTCTTT
>12|TRBJ2-5|many|NA|TRBV4-1
CASSQLGETQYF
TGCGCCAGCAGCCAGTTAGGAGAGACCCAGTACTTC
>14|TRBJ2-5|NA|NA|TRBV19
CASSVTRFQETQYF
TGTGCCAGTAGTGTTACAAGATTTCAAGAGACCCAGTACTTC
>13|TRBJ1-1|medium-sized|TRBD1|TRBV5-1
CASSLGDRGKAFF
TGCGCCAGCAGCTTGGGCGACAGGGGGAAAGCTTTCTTT
>11|TRBJ2-3|many|NA|TRBV28
CASSWEYTQYF
TGTGCCAGCAGTTGGGAGTATACGCAGTATTTT
>15|TRBJ2-3|few|TRBD1|TRBV7-9
CASSLLYRGADTQYF
TGTGCCAGCAGCTTACTGTACAGGGGTGCAGATACGCAGTATTTT
>15|TRBJ2-7|many|TRBD2|TRBV12-3/TRBV12-4
CASREDVAGGYEQYF
TGTGCCAGCAGGGAAGATGTAGCGGGGGGGTACGAGCAGTACTTC
>16|TRBJ2-7|many|TRBD2|TRBV5-1
CASSYSSGGAFYEQYF
TGCGCCAGCAGCTACTCTAGCGGGGGGGCTTTCTACGAGCAGTACTTC
>14|TRBJ1-1|many|NA|TRBV7-9
CASSLARVIGGAFF
TGTGCCAGCAGCTTAGCGCGAGTGATTGGTGGAGCTTTCTTT
>15|TRBJ2-1|many|TRBD1|TRBV20-1
CSAPRTGTFYNEQFF
TGCAGTGCTCCCCGGACAGGGACTTTCTACAATGAGCAGTTCTTC
>15|TRBJ2-3|many|NA|TRBV5-6
CASSLADRFTDTQYF
TGTGCCAGCAGCTTGGCTGACAGGTTCACAGATACGCAGTATTTT
>13|TRBJ1-1|NA|NA|TRBV20-1
CSATAGQNTEAFF
TGCAGTGCTACGGCAGGTCAGAACACTGAAGCTTTCTTT
>16|TRBJ2-3|many|NA|TRBV6-5
CASSPMTLISTDTQYF
TGTGCCAGCAGCCCTATGACTTTAATTAGCACAGATACGCAGTATTTT
>14|TRBJ1-4|many|NA|TRBV5-1
CASSWGPGDEKLFF
TGCGCCAGCAGCTGGGGGCCAGGGGATGAAAAACTGTTTTTT
>14|TRBJ2-2|few|NA|TRBV3-1
CASRVLSNTGELFF
TGTGCCAGCAGGGTTTTATCGAACACCGGGGAGCTGTTTTTT
>16|TRBJ1-5|few|NA|TRBV28
CASSETGLNSNQPQHF
TGTGCCAGCAGCGAGACAGGACTAAATAGCAATCAGCCCCAGCATTTT
>13|TRBJ2-3|many|TRBD2|TRBV7-2
CASSLAGSDTQYF
TGTGCCAGCAGCCTAGCGGGGTCAGATACGCAGTATTTT
>16|TRBJ2-6|many|NA|TRBV7-2
CASSSGLHLGANVLTF
TGTGCCAGCAGCTCGGGACTCCACCTTGGGGCCAACGTCCTGACTTTC